This TCR beta chain is drawn from a study of blood T cell repertoires in COVID-19. Study summary: Sites across the United States, Italy and Spain contributed samples from acute and convalescent COVID-19.

The authors' processing: How many nucleated cells were present was estimated from reference gene primer amplification. TCRdb's table, derived via immunoSEQ multiplex PCR, lists solely in-frame clones and lacks some. The V and J calls and clone size are taken from that table; D and trimming were inferred from the DNA. The sample records 85,000 to 100,000 clones, around three quarters being singletons. V lost 7 bases to trimming and J lost 3 bases; unmatched junction nucleotides: 4. The CDR3 consists of 14 residues. The germline CDR1 and CDR2 sequences are MNHEY and SVGAGI. Sequencing was carried out using peripheral blood. The source of this sequence is a man aged 45-65 years who had recovered from COVID-19. The chain couples TRBV6-5 to TRBJ2-7, with TRBD2 matching 12 bases. The CDR3 nucleotides are TGTGCCAGCAAAACTAGCGGGGGGTACTACGAGCAGTACTTC. Amino acids: CASKTSGGYYEQYF.